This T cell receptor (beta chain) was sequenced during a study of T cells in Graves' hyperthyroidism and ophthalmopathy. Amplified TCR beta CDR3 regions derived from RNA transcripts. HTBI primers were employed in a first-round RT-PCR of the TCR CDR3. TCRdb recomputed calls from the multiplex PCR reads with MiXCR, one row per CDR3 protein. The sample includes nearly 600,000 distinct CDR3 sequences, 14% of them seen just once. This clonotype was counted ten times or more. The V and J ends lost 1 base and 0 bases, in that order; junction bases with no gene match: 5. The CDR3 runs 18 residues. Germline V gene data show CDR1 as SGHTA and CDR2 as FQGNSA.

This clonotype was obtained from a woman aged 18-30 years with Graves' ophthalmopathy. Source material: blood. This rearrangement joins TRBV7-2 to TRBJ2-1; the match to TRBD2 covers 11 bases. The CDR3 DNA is TGTGCCAGCAGCTTAGTTGGTAGCGGGAGGGGCTCCTACAATGAGCAGTTCTTC. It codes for CASSLVGSGRGSYNEQFF.